This T cell receptor beta chain was captured in a study of blood T cell repertoires in COVID-19. At the level of the study: PBMCs, B-cell-depleted T cells, or T cells provided the cDNA or gDNA that made up the material.

Sequenced by immunoSEQ multiplex PCR; TCRdb stores in-frame clones only, minus some. The sample has roughly 260,000 clones, roughly 82% seen once. Germline CDR1 SGHRS, CDR2 YFSETQ. The CDR3 is 13 residues long. The J segment lost 9 bases and the V segment lost 0 bases, leaving 5 bases of the junction unmatched. V gene TRBV5-1 combines with J gene TRBJ2-7, with 8 bases fitting TRBD2. The receptor comes from a woman aged 80 or over with active or convalescent COVID-19. The sample was peripheral blood. The DNA for the CDR3 is TGCGCCAGCAGCTTGGAGAGCGGGAGCGGGCAGTACTTC. It translates to CASSLESGSGQYF.